This is a list of T cell receptor beta chains from one sample in a study of human T cells and chemical hapten exposure. A single record per CDR3 protein comes from TCRdb applying MiXCR to the RACE reads. The sample carries about 260,000 distinct CDR3 sequences, around 9.3% recorded once. The starting material was whole blood, obtained in connection with sensitization to the hapten diphenylcyclopropenone (DPC). These receptors were obtained from a woman in her thirties or forties with alopecia areata. Some clones in this sample may be carry-over from other donors' samples. CDR3s include the opening cysteine and the closing phenylalanine or tryptophan. A D gene is named only where the DNA matches it firmly. The size entry is marked missing in some rows and otherwise reads once, few, many or a size class.

j_call v_call d_call clone_size cdr3_nt cdr3_aa
TRBJ2-5 TRBV6-2/TRBV6-3 TRBD1 few TGTGCCAGCAGAGACGACAGGGGTCCTCAAGAGACCCAGTACTTC CASRDDRGPQETQYF
TRBJ1-1 TRBV6-6 TRBD1 once TGTGCCAGCCACAGGGGGCAGTACACTGAAGCTTTCTTT CASHRGQYTEAFF
TRBJ2-3 TRBV30 TRBD2 NA TGTGCCTGGACTAGCGGGAGCACAGATACGCAGTATTTT CAWTSGSTDTQYF
TRBJ2-2 TRBV7-9 NA NA TGTGCCAGCAGCTTAGTACCATCAACCGGGGAGCTGTTTTTT CASSLVPSTGELFF
TRBJ2-1 TRBV9 NA many TGTGCCAGCAGCCCTGCGCGGGTCCCGAACAATGAGCAGTTCTTC CASSPARVPNNEQFF
TRBJ2-5 TRBV20-1 TRBD2 many TGCAGTGCTAGCGTTAGCGGGGGCCAAGAGACCCAGTACTTC CSASVSGGQETQYF
TRBJ2-7 TRBV3-1 TRBD1 few TGTGCCGCAGGGACAGTCTACGAGCAGTACTTC CAAGTVYEQYF
TRBJ1-4 TRBV24-1 NA NA TGTGCCACCAGTGTCGGGGGGCCTAATGAAAAACTGTTTTTT CATSVGGPNEKLFF
TRBJ1-1 TRBV7-2 TRBD1 few TGTGCCAGCAGCCAAGACTCAGGGGGCTGGGGAGCTTTCTTT CASSQDSGGWGAFF
TRBJ1-1 TRBV20-1 TRBD1 many TGCAGTGCGAAACAGGGGGGGGACCCTGAAGCTTTCTTT CSAKQGGDPEAFF
TRBJ2-2 TRBV6-2/TRBV6-3 TRBD2 NA TGTGCCAGCAGTTTTGGTCTAGCGGGAGCTACCGGGGAGCTGTTTTTT CASSFGLAGATGELFF
TRBJ1-4 TRBV7-9 NA few TGTGCCAGCAGCTTAGGCGTCGGAGGGAATGAAAAACTGTTTTTT CASSLGVGGNEKLFF
TRBJ1-1 TRBV25-1 NA few TGTGCCAGCAGCGTAGGACATACCACTGAAGCTTTCTTT CASSVGHTTEAFF
TRBJ2-1 TRBV20-1 TRBD2 NA TGCAGTGCTAAAAGCGGGAGGGCCGCGGACGAGCAGTTCTTC CSAKSGRAADEQFF
TRBJ2-1 TRBV5-4 NA NA TGTGCCAGCAGCCACCGTCTGGGGGGAGAGCAGTTCTTC CASSHRLGGEQFF
TRBJ1-5 TRBV5-1 TRBD1 NA TGCGCCAGCAGTGTACAGGGGGATCAGCCCCAGCATTTT CASSVQGDQPQHF
TRBJ2-2 TRBV12-3/TRBV12-4 NA few TGTGCCAGCAGTTTTTGGGGGGCCGGGGAGCTGTTTTTT CASSFWGAGELFF
TRBJ2-1 TRBV4-3 NA NA TGCGCCAGCAGCCAAGATCCGGCCTACAATGAGCAGTTCTTC CASSQDPAYNEQFF
TRBJ2-6 TRBV5-1 TRBD1 NA TGCGCCAGCAGCCCCGACAGGGGCTCTGGGGCCAACGTCCTGACTTTC CASSPDRGSGANVLTF
TRBJ2-7 TRBV4-2 NA many TGTGCCAGCAGTTACCTACCCCGGGACGGGGCCTACGAGCAGTACTTC CASSYLPRDGAYEQYF
TRBJ2-7 TRBV12-3/TRBV12-4 NA many TGTGCCAGCAGCTCCCCAAGCTACGAGCAGTACTTC CASSSPSYEQYF
TRBJ2-2 TRBV29-1 NA few TGCAGCGTCCCAACCGGGGGAACCGGGGAGCTGTTTTTT CSVPTGGTGELFF
TRBJ1-2 TRBV3-1 NA few TGTGCCAGCAGCCAAGGGAACCTTTTAGTTAACTATGGCTACACCTTC CASSQGNLLVNYGYTF
TRBJ2-2 TRBV28 NA few TGTGCCAGCAGTCCCGGAGGGGGGGCCCGGGAGCTGTTTTTT CASSPGGGARELFF
TRBJ2-5 TRBV3-1 TRBD2 few TGTGCCAGCAGCCAAGTCCTTTGGACTAGCGGGAAGGAGACCCAGTACTTC CASSQVLWTSGKETQYF
TRBJ1-5 TRBV30 NA few TGTGCCTGGAGTCGAAGAACCAATCAGCCCCAGCATTTT CAWSRRTNQPQHF
TRBJ2-2 TRBV12-3/TRBV12-4 NA few TGTGCCAGCAGTTTAGCGTTGAGAACCGGGGAGCTGTTTTTT CASSLALRTGELFF
TRBJ2-3 TRBV5-1 TRBD1 NA TGCGCCAGCAGCTTAACAGGGGAAAGCACAGATACGCAGTATTTT CASSLTGESTDTQYF
TRBJ2-5 TRBV28 NA many TGTGCCAGCAGTACCCCGGGCCAAGAGACCCAGTACTTC CASSTPGQETQYF
TRBJ2-5 TRBV29-1 NA many TGCAGTGGGGGGGGGCGAGAGACCCAGTACTTC CSGGGRETQYF
TRBJ1-2 TRBV5-4 NA NA TGTGCCAGCAGCTTGGATTTACGACAGAACTATGGCTACACCTTC CASSLDLRQNYGYTF
TRBJ2-7 TRBV4-2 TRBD2 few TGTGCCAGCAGCCAAGATTGGGCGGGAGTTCGCTCCGAGCAGTACTTC CASSQDWAGVRSEQYF
TRBJ2-3 TRBV2 NA NA TGTGCCAAAAAGGGGCCGCTTGAATATACGCAGTATTTT CAKKGPLEYTQYF
TRBJ2-1 TRBV28 NA few TGTGCCAGCAGACCGATGGAGGGGCAGGGCTCCTACAATGAGCAGTTCTTC CASRPMEGQGSYNEQFF
TRBJ2-2 TRBV9 TRBD2 NA TGTGCCAGCAGGCGGGAGGCCGGGGAGCTGTTTTTT CASRREAGELFF
TRBJ2-3 TRBV28 NA NA TGTGCCAGCAGCCCTGGGGGGCGGGGCACAGATACGCAGTATTTT CASSPGGRGTDTQYF
TRBJ2-2 TRBV4-1 NA few TGCGCCAGCAGCCAGGGGGGGCTAGCCTTGGGGGAGCTGTTTTTT CASSQGGLALGELFF
TRBJ2-3 TRBV24-1 NA few TGTGCCACCAGTGATTGGGGCAGGGCCGATACGCAGTATTTT CATSDWGRADTQYF
TRBJ2-3 TRBV6-5 NA few TGTGCCAGCAGTTACGCCCCTTCTAGCACAGATACGCAGTATTTT CASSYAPSSTDTQYF
TRBJ1-2 TRBV4-1 NA NA TGCGCCAGCAGCCCTGAGGGCGCGGACAACTATGGCTACACCTTC CASSPEGADNYGYTF
TRBJ2-3 TRBV9 NA NA TGTGCCAGCAGCGTAGCTCTAGCCAGGGGATCAGATACGCAGTATTTT CASSVALARGSDTQYF
TRBJ2-1 TRBV11-2 NA NA TGTGCCAGCAGCTTTATTGGGCATGAGCAGTTCTTC CASSFIGHEQFF
TRBJ1-5 TRBV7-8 NA few TGTGCCAGCAGCCCGTGGGGGGCCTATAGCAATCAGCCCCAGCATTTT CASSPWGAYSNQPQHF
TRBJ2-7 TRBV27 TRBD1 few TGTGCCAGCAGTTTATATCCCCCGGGACAGGGTTACGAGCAGTACTTC CASSLYPPGQGYEQYF
TRBJ2-3 TRBV27 NA few TGTGCCAGCGGGTCACAGGGTTTTACGCAGTATTTT CASGSQGFTQYF